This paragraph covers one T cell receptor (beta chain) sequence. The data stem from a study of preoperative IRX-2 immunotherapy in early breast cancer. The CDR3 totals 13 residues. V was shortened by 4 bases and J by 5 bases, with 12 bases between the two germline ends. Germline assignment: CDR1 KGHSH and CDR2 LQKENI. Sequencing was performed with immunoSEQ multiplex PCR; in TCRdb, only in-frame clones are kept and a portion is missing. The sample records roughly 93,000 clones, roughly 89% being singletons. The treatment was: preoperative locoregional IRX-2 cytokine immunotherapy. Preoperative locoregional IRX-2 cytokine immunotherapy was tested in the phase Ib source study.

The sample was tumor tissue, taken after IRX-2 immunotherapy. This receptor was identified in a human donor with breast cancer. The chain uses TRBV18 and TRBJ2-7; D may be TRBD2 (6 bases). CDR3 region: CASSLVPGDEQYF. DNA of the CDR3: TGTGCCAGCTCACTGGTTCCGGGAGACGAGCAGTACTTC.